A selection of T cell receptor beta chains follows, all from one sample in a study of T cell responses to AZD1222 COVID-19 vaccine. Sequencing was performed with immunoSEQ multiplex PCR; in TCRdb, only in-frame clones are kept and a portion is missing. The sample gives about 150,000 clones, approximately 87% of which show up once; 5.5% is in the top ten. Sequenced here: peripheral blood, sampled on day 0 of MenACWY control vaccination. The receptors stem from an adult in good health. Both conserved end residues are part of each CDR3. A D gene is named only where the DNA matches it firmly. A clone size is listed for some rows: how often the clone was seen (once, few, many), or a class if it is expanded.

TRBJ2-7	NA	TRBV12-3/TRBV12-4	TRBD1	CASSQGQGYEQYF	TGTGCCAGCAGCCAGGGACAGGGCTACGAGCAGTACTTC
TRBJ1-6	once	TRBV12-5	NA	CASGDNFSSYNSPLHF	TGTGCTAGTGGCGATAATTTTAGCTCCTATAATTCACCCCTCCACTTT
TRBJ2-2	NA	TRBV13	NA	CASSLVGRGGTGELFF	TGTGCCAGCAGCTTAGTTGGCAGGGGCGGCACCGGGGAGCTGTTTTTT
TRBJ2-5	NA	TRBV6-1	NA	CASSAQYRQAQETQYF	TGTGCCAGCAGTGCACAATATAGACAGGCTCAAGAGACCCAGTACTTC
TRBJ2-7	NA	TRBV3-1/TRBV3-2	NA	CASSQVGAGVGEQYF	TGTGCCAGCAGCCAAGTGGGGGCGGGAGTCGGCGAGCAGTACTTC
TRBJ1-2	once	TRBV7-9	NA	CASSFFGNVRYGYTF	TGTGCCAGCAGCTTTTTCGGGAACGTACGGTATGGCTACACCTTC
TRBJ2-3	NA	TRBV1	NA	CTSSPLAGVTDTQYF	TGCACCAGCAGCCCACTAGCGGGAGTGACGGATACGCAGTATTTT
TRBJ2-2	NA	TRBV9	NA	CASSASRSAQPNTGELFF	TGTGCCAGCAGCGCCTCCCGGTCCGCCCAACCTAACACCGGGGAGCTGTTTTTT
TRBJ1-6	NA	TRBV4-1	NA	CASSHIGQNNSPLHF	TGCGCCAGCAGCCACATCGGACAGAATAATTCACCCCTCCACTTT
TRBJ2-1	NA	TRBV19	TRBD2	CASSKGLAGQNEQFF	TGTGCCAGTAGTAAGGGACTAGCGGGGCAAAATGAGCAGTTCTTC
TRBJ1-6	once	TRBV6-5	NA	CASSYSGPYNSPLHF	TGTGCCAGCAGTTACTCAGGACCGTATAATTCACCCCTCCACTTT
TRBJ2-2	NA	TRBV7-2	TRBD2	CASSLDPAGRGVGELFF	TGTGCCAGCAGCTTAGATCCAGCGGGAAGGGGTGTCGGGGAGCTGTTTTTT
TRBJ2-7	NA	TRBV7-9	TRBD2	CASSSGLAGNYEQYF	TGTGCCAGCAGCTCTGGACTAGCGGGAAACTACGAGCAGTACTTC
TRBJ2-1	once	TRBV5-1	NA	CASSPQYGGSYNEQFF	TGCGCCAGCAGCCCGCAATACGGGGGCTCCTACAATGAGCAGTTCTTC
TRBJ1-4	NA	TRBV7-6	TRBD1	CASSETGGPNEKLFF	TGTGCCAGCAGCGAAACAGGGGGTCCTAATGAAAAACTGTTTTTT
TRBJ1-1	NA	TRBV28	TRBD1	CASSFSGQGDTEAFF	TGTGCCAGCAGTTTTTCCGGACAGGGAGACACTGAAGCTTTCTTT
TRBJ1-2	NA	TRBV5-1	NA	CASSPDAVWGYTF	TGCGCCAGCAGTCCGGACGCCGTATGGGGCTACACCTTC
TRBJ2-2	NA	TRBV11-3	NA	CASSATGVYTGELFF	TGTGCCAGCAGCGCTACGGGAGTCTACACCGGGGAGCTGTTTTTT
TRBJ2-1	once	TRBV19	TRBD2	CASSALAGVYNEQFF	TGTGCCAGTAGTGCACTAGCGGGGGTCTACAATGAGCAGTTCTTC
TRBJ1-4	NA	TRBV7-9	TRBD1	CASSRTGTEKLFF	TGTGCCAGCAGCCGGACAGGCACTGAAAAACTGTTTTTT
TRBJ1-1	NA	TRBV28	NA	CASSPNRGIVAEAFF	TGTGCCAGCAGTCCTAACCGAGGGATAGTCGCTGAAGCTTTCTTT
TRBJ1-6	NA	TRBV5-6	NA	CASSQGFSRMQPPLHF	TGTGCCAGCAGCCAGGGATTCTCAAGAATGCAGCCACCCCTCCACTTT
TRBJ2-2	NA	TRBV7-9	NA	CASSLQEFTGELFF	TGTGCCAGCAGCTTACAAGAGTTCACCGGGGAGCTGTTTTTT
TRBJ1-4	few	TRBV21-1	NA	CASVEKLFF	TGTGCCAGCGTCGAAAAACTGTTTTTT
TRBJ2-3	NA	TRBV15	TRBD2	CATSRGTSADTDTQYF	TGTGCCACCAGCAGAGGTACTAGCGCCGACACAGATACGCAGTATTTT
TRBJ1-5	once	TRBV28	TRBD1	CASSFGRGRYQPQHF	TGTGCCAGCAGTTTTGGCAGGGGGAGATATCAGCCCCAGCATTTT
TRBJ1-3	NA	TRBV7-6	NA	CASSQADGNTIYF	TGTGCCAGCAGCCAAGCGGATGGAAACACCATATATTTT
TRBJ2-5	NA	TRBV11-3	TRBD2	CASSLEIGGSVGTQYF	TGTGCCAGCAGCTTAGAAATTGGCGGGAGTGTTGGGACCCAGTACTTC
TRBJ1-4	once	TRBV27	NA	CASSLYEPRVNEKLFF	TGTGCCAGCAGTCTTTACGAGCCCCGGGTTAATGAAAAACTGTTTTTT
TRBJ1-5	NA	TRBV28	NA	CASSPPGVVQPQHF	TGTGCCAGCAGTCCTCCGGGTGTGGTTCAGCCCCAGCATTTT
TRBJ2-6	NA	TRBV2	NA	CATSDPSGANVLTF	TGTGCCACCTCCGACCCTTCGGGGGCCAACGTCCTGACTTTC
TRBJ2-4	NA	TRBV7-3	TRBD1	CASSQTGTGGVKNIQYF	TGTGCCAGCAGTCAGACCGGGACAGGGGGTGTCAAAAACATTCAGTACTTC
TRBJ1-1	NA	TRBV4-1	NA	CASSQDGGLLAEAFF	TGCGCCAGCAGCCAAGATGGGGGCCTATTGGCTGAAGCTTTCTTT
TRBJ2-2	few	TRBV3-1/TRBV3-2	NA	CASSQYGSKTGELFF	TGTGCCAGCAGCCAATACGGGAGTAAAACCGGGGAGCTGTTTTTT
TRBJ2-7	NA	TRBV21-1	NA	CASTSDGLISYEQYF	TGTGCCAGCACCTCCGATGGGCTGATCTCCTACGAGCAGTACTTC
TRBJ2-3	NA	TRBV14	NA	CASSQGHTQYF	TGTGCCAGCAGCCAAGGTCATACGCAGTATTTT
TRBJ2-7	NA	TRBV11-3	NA	CASSLVPAGLTYEQYF	TGTGCCAGCAGCTTAGTCCCGGCGGGACTTACCTACGAGCAGTACTTC
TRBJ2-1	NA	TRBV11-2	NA	CASNKQLQSSYNEQFF	TGTGCCAGCAACAAACAGCTTCAGAGCTCCTACAATGAGCAGTTCTTC
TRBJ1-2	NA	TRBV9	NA	CASRAGGVRGGYTF	TGTGCCAGCAGGGCCGGGGGGGTCCGCGGAGGCTACACCTTC
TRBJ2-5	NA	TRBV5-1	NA	CASSPRIVETQYF	TGCGCCAGCAGCCCCAGAATAGTAGAGACCCAGTACTTC
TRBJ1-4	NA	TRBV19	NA	CASSIEDRNEKLFF	TGTGCCAGTAGTATAGAGGACAGAAATGAAAAACTGTTTTTT
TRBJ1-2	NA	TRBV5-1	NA	CASRTGGYNYGYTF	TGCGCCAGCCGTACGGGGGGATACAACTATGGCTACACCTTC
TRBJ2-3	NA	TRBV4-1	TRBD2	CASSQDGTRADTQYF	TGCGCCAGCAGCCAAGATGGGACTAGAGCAGATACGCAGTATTTT